The clone carrying this TCR beta chain was seen only a few times. Here immunoSEQ multiplex PCR was the method, and the copy in TCRdb shows in-frame clones only, minus some. Of about 140,000 clones listed, around 89% are singletons. This CDR3 contains 12 residues. Trimming removed 4 bases from V and 13 bases from J; junction bases left unmatched: 8. Germline V gene data show CDR1 as LNHNV and CDR2 as YYDKDF (reference sequence). This sample was taken from a study of blood T cell repertoires in COVID-19. Overall study context: Material from acute and convalescent COVID-19 was sourced from the United States, Italy and Spain. In each case, the material was cDNA or gDNA derived from T cells, B-cell-depleted T cells, or PBMCs.

This chain links TRBV15 with TRBJ1-1; TRBD1 aligns across 8 bases. The receptor was derived from a human donor in a cohort sampled during active COVID-19. What was sequenced was peripheral blood. CDR3 coding DNA: TGTGCCACCAGCATCAGGGGGCAAGAGGGTTTCTTT. This gives the protein CATSIRGQEGFF. Combining the CDR3 with reference TRBV15 and TRBJ1-1 gives the whole variable domain DAMVIQNPRYQVTQFGKPVTLSCSQTLNHNVMYWYQQKSSQAPKLLFHYYDKDFNNEADTPDNFQSRRPNTSFCFLDIRSPGLGDTAMYLCATSIRGQEGFFGQGTRLTVV.